One and the same sample provided the 23 T cell receptor beta chains below, sequenced in a study of blood T cell repertoires in COVID-19. Assay used: immunoSEQ multiplex PCR; TCRdb lists only in-frame clones, some missing. The sample shows roughly 200,000 clones, 83% of them seen only once. Material for sequencing was peripheral blood. All receptors derive from a young woman with COVID-19, enrolled during active disease.

The chain couples TRBV19 to TRBJ2-3, with D uncertain. Germline CDR1 LNHDA, CDR2 SQIVND (reference sequence). With 7 bases removed from V and 0 bases from J, the gap between germline ends came to 14 bases. The CDR3 runs to 15 residues. Here the CDR3 reads CASKVFGDSTDTQYF. The CDR3, as DNA: TGTGCCAGTAAGGTTTTCGGAGACAGCACAGATACGCAGTATTTT.

The chain carries TRBV14 and TRBJ2-5; 7 nucleotides line up with TRBD2. The V and J ends lost 1 base and 1 base, in that order; junction bases with no gene match: 3. Germline-derived CDR1 and CDR2 are SGHDN and FVKESK. The length of the CDR3 is 15 residues. The CDR3 nucleotides are TGTGCCAGCAGCCAAGGGGACTACCGCCAAGAGACCCAGTACTTC. This encodes CASSQGDYRQETQYF.

V gene TRBV6-5 combines with J gene TRBJ1-5, with 8 nucleotides matching TRBD1. In germline, CDR1 is MNHEY, CDR2 SVGAGI. J was trimmed by 0 bases and V by 6 bases; bases with no gene match: 4. The CDR3 length is 15 residues. This CDR3 reads CASREGQASNQPQHF. For the CDR3, the DNA is TGTGCCAGCAGGGAGGGACAGGCTAGCAATCAGCCCCAGCATTTT.

The CDR3 coding sequence is TGCGCCAGCAGCCAGAGGCCAGATAGCAATCAGCCCCAGCATTTT. As protein: CASSQRPDSNQPQHF. The chain recombines TRBV5-1 with TRBJ1-5, with unresolved D. The CDR3 extends over 15 amino acids. Trimming pared 4 bases from V and 0 bases from J, leaving 11 bases between. Germline-derived CDR1 and CDR2 are SGHRS and YFSETQ.

This sequence joins TRBV25-1 and TRBJ2-6, with 9 bases matching TRBD1. The CDR3 length is 18 residues. Germline V gene sequence: CDR1 MGHDK, CDR2 SYGVNS. The ends lost 6 bases at V and 1 base at J; junction bases unmatched: 10. CDR3 region: CASRQTGTGLSGANVLTF. CDR3 nucleotides: TGTGCCAGCAGGCAGACCGGGACAGGGCTGTCTGGGGCCAACGTCCTGACTTTC.

The chain is built from TRBV5-4 and TRBJ1-1, with 8 bases fitting TRBD1. V lost 4 bases to trimming and J lost 0 bases; unmatched junction nucleotides: 8. The CDR3 length is 16 residues. Germline V gene data show CDR1 as SGHNT and CDR2 as YYREEE (reference sequence). The CDR3 DNA follows: TGTGCCAGCAGCGACCCGGGACAGGCCATGAACACTGAAGCTTTCTTT. Residues: CASSDPGQAMNTEAFF.

The gene calls are TRBV3-1 (or the pseudogene TRBV3-2) and TRBJ1-1, with D perhaps TRBD1 (5 bases). Germline V lookup: CDR1 LGHDT, CDR2 YNNKEL (reference sequence). The V and J ends lost 4 bases and 3 bases respectively, with 18 bases between them. CDR3 length equals 16 residues. CDR3: CASSLRGGAVDTEAFF. In nucleotides, the CDR3 is TGTGCCAGCAGCCTCCGGGGGGGAGCGGTAGACACTGAAGCTTTCTTT.

V gene TRBV9 combines with J gene TRBJ1-2; 8 bases align to TRBD1. This CDR3 spans 16 amino acids. V trimming: 2 bases; J trimming: 0 bases; junction bases outside the gene matches: 6. Looked up from germline, CDR1 is SGDLS and CDR2 is YYNGEE. The CDR3 nucleotides read TGTGCCAGCAGCGTCCGAACAGGGGGAACTAACTATGGCTACACCTTC. Residues: CASSVRTGGTNYGYTF.

This chain links TRBV28 with TRBJ2-5, with 8 positions matching TRBD2. The length of the CDR3 is 16 residues. Per germline, CDR1 MDHEN and CDR2 SYDVKM. The trim removed 3 bases at V and 5 bases at J, leaving 11 bases unmatched. CDR3 sequence: CASSFGSGLAAETQYF. Written as DNA, the CDR3 is TGTGCCAGCAGTTTCGGGTCCGGACTAGCTGCCGAGACCCAGTACTTC.

The chain combines TRBV21-1 with TRBJ2-2; TRBD2, the table's D call, was not compared with the DNA. TRBV21-1 is deemed a pseudogene. The CDR3 contains 16 residues. Here the CDR3 reads CASSPWPGTSTGELFF. For the CDR3, the DNA is TGTGCCAGCAGCCCTTGGCCCGGGACTTCGACCGGGGAGCTGTTTTTT.

This clone was recorded a few times. The V call is TRBV19, the J call TRBJ1-3, with D perhaps TRBD1 (5 bases). V was shortened by 4 bases and J by 0 bases, with 16 bases between the two germline ends. This CDR3 has 17 residues. The germline CDR1 and CDR2 sequences are LNHDA and SQIVND (reference sequence). CDR3 nucleotides: TGTGCCAGTAGTAGACCCTTTAACAGGTTCTCTGGAAACACCATATATTTT. Translating it yields CASSRPFNRFSGNTIYF. The full variable domain, with the rest looked up from reference TRBV19 and TRBJ1-3, is DGGITQSPKYLFRKEGQNVTLSCEQNLNHDAMYWYRQDPGQGLRLIYYSQIVNDFQKGDIAEGYSVSREKKESFPLTVTSAQKNPTAFYLCASSRPFNRFSGNTIYFGEGSWLTVV.

The chain employs TRBV12-5 and TRBJ2-2, with D possibly matching TRBD2 (5 bases). Trimming stripped 3 bases from V and 7 bases from J, with 12 bases between. Per the germline V gene, CDR1 is LGHNT and CDR2 is FRNRAP. The CDR3 has 14 residues. Here the CDR3 reads CASGFGLGHGELFF. CDR3 DNA sequence: TGTGCTAGTGGTTTCGGACTGGGCCACGGGGAGCTGTTTTTT.

This sequence joins TRBV3-1 (or the pseudogene TRBV3-2) and TRBJ1-2; 8 positions agree with TRBD1. CDR1 is LGHDT, CDR2 YNNKEL, per germline (reference sequence). The CDR3 contains 15 residues. Germline trimming cut 2 bases from V and 7 bases from J; bases unmatched to any gene: 9. The CDR3 DNA sequence: TGTGCCAGCAGCCAACTAGGACAGGGCAATGGTGGCTACACCTTC. Its translation is CASSQLGQGNGGYTF.

The chain is built from TRBV15 and TRBJ1-5; 11 bases are a match to TRBD1. CDR1 LNHNV and CDR2 YYDKDF come from the germline V gene (reference sequence). The V gene end was trimmed by 5 bases and the J gene end by 5 bases; junction bases not matched to a gene: 5. The CDR3 sequence is 15 residues long. CDR3 loop: CATSPDRGPDQPQHF. CDR3 in DNA: TGTGCCACCAGCCCGGACAGGGGGCCCGATCAGCCCCAGCATTTT.

The rearrangement uses TRBV4-1 and TRBJ2-1; TRBD1 might be the D (5 bases). The V end was cut by 4 bases, the J end by 3 bases, with 16 bases between. Germline CDR1 and CDR2: MGHRA and YSYEKL. The CDR3 loop spans 16 amino acids. CDR3 in amino acids: CASSRLLGQGYNEQFF. CDR3 bases: TGCGCCAGCAGCCGCCTCCTAGGGCAGGGCTACAATGAGCAGTTCTTC.

The chain joins TRBV5-1 to TRBJ2-2; TRBD2 agrees at 7 bases. This CDR3 is built from 15 residues. Looked up from germline, CDR1 is SGHRS and CDR2 is YFSETQ. Trimming took 0 bases from V and 4 from J; bases not matched to a gene: 3. CDR3 nucleotides: TGCGCCAGCAGCTTGGTAGCTAGCGGCACCGGGGAGCTGTTTTTT. Its translation is CASSLVASGTGELFF.

The chain couples TRBV4-1 to TRBJ2-1; 12 nucleotides align to TRBD2. Germline V CDR1 and CDR2: MGHRA, YSYEKL. With 3 bases clipped from V and 11 bases from J, the junction kept 8 bases outside the gene matches. The CDR3 spans 15 residues. The CDR3 nucleotides are TGCGCCAGCAGCCATCGGGGACTAGCGGGCCCCCAGCAGTTCTTC. Amino acid sequence: CASSHRGLAGPQQFF.

This clone has just a few counts. V and J are TRBV7-2 and TRBJ2-5; TRBD2 is a possible D gene (6 bases). CDR1 SGHTA and CDR2 FQGNSA come from the germline V gene. The CDR3 spans 19 residues. Trimming cost V 1 base and J 0 bases, with 21 bases left between them. The CDR3 DNA reads as TGTGCCAGCAGCTTAGGTTGGGATCAGGGTGGGGGGTACCAAGAGACCCAGTACTTC. It is translated as CASSLGWDQGGGYQETQYF.

A single count supports this clone. The chain employs TRBV12-3 or TRBV12-4 and TRBJ2-1, with a weak D call TRBD2 (5 bases). The CDR3 has 13 amino acids. V lost 8 bases and J lost 4, with 12 bases in between. CDR3 nucleotide sequence: TGTGCCAGCCGCCCCGGGGTTTACAATGAGCAGTTCTTC. Its protein is CASRPGVYNEQFF.

The chain is built from TRBV2 and TRBJ2-7; D uncertain. Trimming pared 4 bases from V and 5 bases from J, leaving 15 bases between. This CDR3 contains 14 residues. Germline V gene data show CDR1 as SNHLY and CDR2 as FYNNEI. The CDR3 loop reads CASSGGVESHEQYF. The CDR3 region has the DNA TGTGCCAGCAGTGGAGGAGTGGAGTCCCACGAGCAGTACTTC. The variable domain in full, with the rest retrieved from reference TRBV2 and TRBJ2-7, is EPEVTQTPSHQVTQMGQEVILRCVPISNHLYFYWYRQILGQKVEFLVSFYNNEISEKSEIFDDQFSVERPDGSNFTLKIRSTKLEDSAMYFCASSGGVESHEQYFGPGTRLTVT.

The chain employs TRBV28 and TRBJ1-1; D uncertain. From germline, CDR1 is MDHEN and CDR2 SYDVKM. The CDR3 covers 17 residues. Trimming left V 4 bases short and J 0 bases short, with 18 bases between. CDR3 DNA sequence: TGTGCCAGCAGTTCCTTAAGATCCGTCAGATTGAACACTGAAGCTTTCTTT. It specifies CASSSLRSVRLNTEAFF.

CDR3 nucleotides: TGCAGCGTTGAGACAGGGGTGAACACTGAAGCTTTCTTT. It is translated as CSVETGVNTEAFF. The V gene is TRBV29-1, the J gene TRBJ1-1, with 8 bases matching TRBD1. The CDR3 has 13 amino acids. Germline CDR1 SQVTM, CDR2 ANQGSEA. The J segment lost 0 bases and the V segment lost 3 bases, leaving 0 bases of the junction unmatched.

The chain carries TRBV28 and TRBJ1-3; possible D gene TRBD1, 6 bases. The CDR3 length is 14 residues. Deletions cut 7 bases from V and 1 base from J, with 11 bases between. The germline gives CDR1 MDHEN, CDR2 SYDVKM. CDR3 residues: CASIRTGSGNTIYF. In nucleotides, the CDR3 is TGTGCCAGCATTCGCACAGGGTCTGGAAACACCATATATTTT.